The clone carrying this TCR beta chain was observed many times. These data come from a study of molecular identifiers for immune sequencing clone quantification. TCRdb called the PCR reads again in MiXCR, with one record for every CDR3 protein. Of 100,000 or so distinct CDR3 sequences listed, roughly 38% are singletons. Germline V gene data show CDR1 as SQVTM and CDR2 as ANQGSEA. The V and J ends lost 4 bases and 6 bases respectively, with 27 bases between them. The CDR3 covers 18 residues. Sorted inputs of roughly 17,000 to 1,100,000 cells, with 10%, 30% or 50% RNA, yielded naive CD8 libraries. The chain couples TRBV29-1 to TRBJ2-2, with D possibly being TRBD1 or TRBD2 (5 bases each). The TCR originated in a human donor in good health. Some libraries in this study had Jurkat cell RNA spiked in. Specimen: naive CD8+ T cells from blood, with Jurkat cell RNA spiked in. Subset reported: FACS-sorted CD8+CD4-CCR7+CD45RA+ naive T cells. This CDR3 reads CSVGTPLLTTGPPGELFF. CDR3 coding DNA: TGCAGCGTTGGTACCCCGCTCTTAACAACGGGACCGCCCGGGGAGCTGTTTTTT.